Below are 2 T cell receptor beta chains sequenced from a single sample in a study of T-cell memory formation after mild COVID-19. TCRdb redid the calling of the 5' RACE reads with MiXCR, one entry per CDR3 protein. The top ten hold around 3.7% of the sample, which has under 300,000 distinct CDR3 sequences, roughly 15% seen once. The sequenced sample consisted of PBMCs or a T cell subset sorted from them (not recorded which). The receptors come from a man younger than 35 who had mild COVID-19 (a few samples of this study predate the infection). Cell type and time point are not known.

This clonotype was observed a handful of times. The chain links TRBV28 to TRBJ2-6; D possibly uses TRBD1 or TRBD2 (5 bases each). The V end was cut by 8 bases, the J end by 2 bases, with 10 bases between. The length of the CDR3 is 14 residues. Per germline, CDR1 MDHEN and CDR2 SYDVKM. CDR3 sequence reads: CASGGSAGANVLTF. In nucleotides, the CDR3 is TGTGCCAGCGGGGGATCGGCTGGGGCCAACGTCCTGACTTTC. The complete variable domain, with remaining parts taken from reference TRBV28 and TRBJ2-6, reads DVKVTQSSRYLVKRTGEKVFLECVQDMDHENMFWYRQDPGLGLRLIYFSYDVKMKEKGDIPEGYSVSREKKERFSLILESASTNQTSMYLCASGGSAGANVLTFGAGSRLTVL.

This clonotype turned up a few times. The V gene is TRBV11-2, the J gene TRBJ2-7; D might be TRBD1 (6 bases). This CDR3 is 14 amino acids long. Germline lookup yields CDR1 SGHAT and CDR2 FQNNGV. The V gene lost 5 bases and the J gene lost 6 bases, with 17 bases spanning the gap. The CDR3 is CASSPLRQVGEQYV. The CDR3 DNA is TGTGCCAGCAGCCCCCTCCGACAGGTCGGCGAGCAGTACGTC.